This entry lists 17 T cell receptor beta chains sequenced from one sample in a study of CD4 T cell repertoires in COVID-19 listed by TCRdb under 2021. Library generation was performed with the immunoSEQ multiplex PCR assay. In its TCRdb copy, this immuneACCESS table keeps in-frame sequences only and misses some clones. Where compared with another copy, unresolved V genes explain less than half of these, and the others have no known cause. Here the sample has about 75,000 clones; around four fifths occur a single time. The ten most abundant clones make up roughly 0.6% of the sample. The time point label, read with the paper, signifies: sample from a COVID-19-recovered individual after infection. Sequencing was performed on CD4+ T cells from peripheral blood, taken after recovery from COVID-19. These receptors all come from a human donor who had COVID-19.

In its sample, this clone was seen a few times. The chain recombines TRBV5-1 with TRBJ1-5; D unclear. CDR3 length: 15 amino acids. V gave up 1 base and J gave up 2 bases, with 10 bases separating them. Per germline, CDR1 SGHRS and CDR2 YFSETQ. The CDR3 protein is CASSLSAGGNQPQHF. The DNA of the CDR3 is TGCGCCAGCAGCTTGTCGGCCGGGGGCAATCAGCCCCAGCATTTT.

The chain carries TRBV29-1 and TRBJ1-5; weak D call: TRBD1 (6 bases). The CDR3 covers 13 residues. In germline, CDR1 is SQVTM, CDR2 ANQGSEA. The germline V and J ends were trimmed by 4 bases and 0 bases, with 7 bases remaining between them. In DNA, the CDR3 is TGCAGCGTTGGGACAGATAGCAATCAGCCCCAGCATTTT. It yields the protein CSVGTDSNQPQHF. The whole variable domain, remainder taken from reference TRBV29-1 and TRBJ1-5, is SAVISQKPSRDICQRGTSLTIQCQVDSQVTMMFWYRQQPGQSLTLIATANQGSEATYESGFVIDKFPISRPNLTFSTLTVSNMSPEDSSIYLCSVGTDSNQPQHFGDGTRLSIL.

The CDR3 region is CASGAGGWGEAFF. The CDR3 coding sequence is TGTGCCAGCGGAGCAGGGGGCTGGGGTGAAGCTTTCTTT. The gene calls are TRBV6-5 and TRBJ1-1; 8 bases are shared with TRBD1. Germline CDR1 and CDR2: MNHEY and SVGAGI. The CDR3 sequence is 13 residues long. The V gene end was trimmed by 8 bases and the J gene end by 7 bases; junction bases not matched to a gene: 9.

This chain links TRBV10-3 with TRBJ1-2; no clear D gene. CDR3 length equals 11 residues. The V gene's germline CDR1 is ENHRY and CDR2 SYGVKD. V dropped 7 bases and J dropped 6 bases, with 9 bases sitting between them. The CDR3 loop is CAINTVDGYTF. The CDR3 coding sequence is TGTGCCATCAATACAGTGGATGGCTACACCTTC.

The rearrangement links TRBV28 to TRBJ1-2; D possibly corresponds to TRBD1 (5 bases). This CDR3 has 12 residues. With 6 bases removed from V and 2 bases from J, the gap between germline ends came to 7 bases. From germline, CDR1 is MDHEN and CDR2 SYDVKM. This CDR3 is CASRAGNYGYTF. As DNA, the CDR3 is TGTGCCAGCAGGGCAGGGAACTATGGCTACACCTTC.

A single count supports this clone. The chain uses TRBV6-5 and TRBJ2-7; TRBD1 matches at 9 bases. CDR3 size: 15 residues. The V segment lost 5 bases and the J segment 7 bases; nucleotides outside the gene matches: 12. Germline V gene lookup returns CDR1 MNHEY and CDR2 SVGAGI. CDR3 region: CASSRGGTGSSEQYF. In nucleotides, the CDR3 is TGTGCCAGCAGTCGAGGCGGGACAGGGTCCTCGGAGCAGTACTTC.

The chain links TRBV19 to TRBJ1-5; 10 nucleotides line up with TRBD1. J was trimmed by 10 bases and V by 5 bases; bases with no gene match: 14. Germline assignment: CDR1 LNHDA and CDR2 SQIVND (reference sequence). The CDR3 spans 16 residues. Written as DNA, the CDR3 is TGTGCCAGTAGTTCACCCGGGACAGGGGTGTTCAGACCCCAGCATTTT. The encoded protein is CASSSPGTGVFRPQHF.

The rearrangement uses TRBV5-1 and TRBJ1-4; unclear D gene. The germline CDR1 and CDR2 sequences are SGHRS and YFSETQ. The length of the CDR3 is 14 residues. The V end lost 2 bases, the J end lost 0 bases, and 5 bases lay between the germline ends. The CDR3 DNA sequence: TGCGCCAGCAGCTTCGAAGCAACTAATGAAAAACTGTTTTTT. Translation gives CASSFEATNEKLFF.

The V and J genes are TRBV5-1 and TRBJ1-1; D may be TRBD1 (5 bases). Trimming cost V 0 bases and J 3 bases, with 12 bases left between them. This CDR3 has 15 residues. CDR1 is SGHRS, CDR2 YFSETQ, per germline. CDR3 DNA: TGCGCCAGCAGCTTGGATGGGGCGGGGGACACTGAAGCTTTCTTT. The encoded protein is CASSLDGAGDTEAFF. The whole variable domain, filled in from reference TRBV5-1 and TRBJ1-1, reads KAGVTQTPRYLIKTRGQQVTLSCSPISGHRSVSWYQQTPGQGLQFLFEYFSETQRNKGNFPGRFSGRQFSNSRSEMNVSTLELGDSALYLCASSLDGAGDTEAFFGQGTRLTVV.

The table lists this clone with a count of one. This sequence joins TRBV5-3 and TRBJ1-4, with D hard to call. TRBV5-3 is an ORF, with its function uncertain. The V gene lost 0 bases and the J gene lost 5 bases, with 8 bases spanning the gap. This CDR3 spans 14 amino acids. Here the CDR3 reads CARSLAQRNEKLFF. CDR3 nucleotides: TGTGCCAGAAGCTTGGCACAGCGAAATGAAAAACTGTTTTTT.

This chain links TRBV12-3 or TRBV12-4 with TRBJ2-1; D gene uncertain. The CDR3 sequence is 12 residues long. Trimming shortened V by 6 bases and J by 10 bases, and 13 bases separated the two germline ends. This chain's CDR3 is CASRKALVEQFF. In DNA, the CDR3 is TGTGCCAGCAGAAAGGCGTTGGTCGAGCAGTTCTTC.

Only a few counts were recorded for this clone. V is TRBV10-2 and J is TRBJ1-5, with D hard to call. V was trimmed by 7 bases and J by 4 bases, leaving 11 bases between them. CDR3 length: 13 amino acids. Germline V gene data show CDR1 as WSHSY and CDR2 as SAAADI. Written as DNA, the CDR3 is TGCGCCAGCACCCAAGCGGGGAATCAGCCCCAGCATTTT. This gives the protein CASTQAGNQPQHF.

This chain uses TRBV11-2 with TRBJ1-6; D is perhaps TRBD1 (5 bases). CDR1 is SGHAT, CDR2 FQNNGV, per germline. Between the trimmed V and J ends, which lost 6 bases and 7 bases, there was a span of 13 bases. This CDR3 spans 14 amino acids. The CDR3 spells CASRSQGGNSPLHF. The CDR3, as DNA: TGTGCCAGCAGGTCGCAGGGCGGCAATTCACCCCTCCACTTT.

The chain is built from TRBV6-5 and TRBJ2-1, with 13 bases that match TRBD2. The V gene's germline CDR1 is MNHEY and CDR2 SVGAGI. This CDR3 spans 15 amino acids. Germline trimming cut 6 bases from V and 4 bases from J; bases unmatched to any gene: 3. The chain's CDR3 is CASRLAGGLYNEQFF. The CDR3 DNA is TGTGCCAGCAGACTAGCGGGAGGGCTATACAATGAGCAGTTCTTC.

This chain uses TRBV3-1 (or the pseudogene TRBV3-2) with TRBJ2-3; 12 positions match TRBD2. Germline V gene data show CDR1 as LGHDT and CDR2 as YNNKEL (reference sequence). V lost 1 base to trimming and J lost 6 bases; unmatched junction nucleotides: 2. CDR3 size: 15 residues. DNA of the CDR3: TGTGCCAGCAGCCAAGCTAGCGGGGGGGCGGATACGCAGTATTTT. Translation gives CASSQASGGADTQYF.

A few counts support this clone. The rearrangement joins TRBV6-5 to TRBJ1-1; D may be TRBD1 (5 bases). Germline CDR1 and CDR2: MNHEY and SVGAGI. The CDR3 runs 14 residues. V was pared by 7 bases and J by 0 bases, with 12 bases between. CDR3 sequence: CASNRAGMNTEAFF. The CDR3 DNA sequence: TGTGCCAGCAATCGGGCAGGGATGAACACTGAAGCTTTCTTT.

J is TRBJ1-1 and V is TRBV20-1, with D perhaps matching TRBD1 (5 bases). There are 13 residues in the CDR3. Trimming pared 3 bases from V and 4 bases from J, leaving 12 bases between. Looked up from germline, CDR1 is DFQATT and CDR2 is SNEGSKA (reference sequence). This CDR3 reads CSASSGLITEAFF. DNA of the CDR3: TGCAGTGCTAGTTCAGGGCTCATCACTGAAGCTTTCTTT.